Shown below are 23 T cell receptor beta chains from a single sample sequenced in a study of T cells of healthy individuals. TCRdb processed the 5' RACE reads anew with MiXCR; each CDR3 protein has one entry. This sample has 60,000 to 75,000 distinct CDR3 sequences; about 16% occur once, and the top ten carry around 4.5%. These receptors were collected from a human donor in good health.

This clonotype came up many times. V is TRBV9 and J is TRBJ2-2; 9 nucleotides agree with TRBD2. V was pared by 0 bases and J by 5 bases, with 5 bases of the junction left unmatched. The germline V gene encodes CDR1 SGDLS and CDR2 YYNGEE. This CDR3 comprises 16 residues. CDR3 protein: CASSVAAGGATGELFF. The CDR3 DNA reads as TGTGCCAGCAGCGTAGCGGCGGGAGGGGCAACCGGGGAGCTGTTTTTT.

The rearrangement uses TRBV10-2 and TRBJ2-5; D remains ambiguous. This CDR3 region has 16 residues. Trimming left V 3 bases short and J 2 bases short, with 16 bases between. Germline-derived CDR1 and CDR2 are WSHSY and SAAADI. CDR3 region: CASSELGPSGQETQYF. The CDR3 DNA reads TGCGCCAGCAGTGAATTAGGGCCCTCTGGGCAAGAGACCCAGTACTTC.

This clonotype was detected many times. The chain employs TRBV4-1 and TRBJ1-5; 9 bases fit TRBD1. This CDR3 comprises 14 residues. Germline-derived CDR1 and CDR2 are MGHRA and YSYEKL. J gave up 11 bases and V 1 base, and 6 bases lay outside the gene matches. Here the CDR3 DNA reads TGCGCCAGCAGCCAAGCCCCGAGGACAGGGGCCCAGCATTTT. Protein product: CASSQAPRTGAQHF.

This clonotype was seen ten or more times. The chain employs TRBV15 and TRBJ2-1; D is possibly TRBD1 (6 bases). The CDR3 is 14 residues long. Germline V gene data show CDR1 as LNHNV and CDR2 as YYDKDF (reference sequence). Trimming removed 3 bases from V and 8 bases from J, with 14 bases in between. CDR3 loop: CATSREQGWYEQFF. CDR3 in DNA: TGTGCCACCAGCAGGGAACAGGGTTGGTATGAGCAGTTCTTC.

J is TRBJ2-7 and V is TRBV6-5, with 10 bases identical to TRBD1. V lost 3 bases and J lost 6; bases outside the gene matches: 11. Germline CDR1 MNHEY, CDR2 SVGAGI. This CDR3 is 16 amino acids long. The CDR3, as DNA: TGTGCCAGCAGTTATTCGACTCCGGGACAGGGGTTCGAGCAGTACTTC. Protein sequence: CASSYSTPGQGFEQYF.

In DNA, the CDR3 is TGTGCCAGCAGGTTCGCTAGCACAGATACGCAGTATTTT. Its translation is CASRFASTDTQYF. The V and J genes are TRBV12-3 or TRBV12-4 and TRBJ2-3; D gene uncertain. The CDR3 runs 13 residues. Trimming shortened V by 6 bases and J by 0 bases, and 7 bases separated the two germline ends.

This chain links TRBV6-4 with TRBJ2-2; D perhaps matches TRBD2 (6 bases). The CDR3 runs 18 residues. CDR1 MRHNA and CDR2 SNTAGT come from the germline V gene. With 4 bases removed from V and 5 bases from J, the gap between germline ends came to 23 bases. The CDR3 coding sequence is TGTGCCAGCAGTGCCGAACCCTCGGCGGGGACTTATACCGGGGAGCTGTTTTTT. Its translation is CASSAEPSAGTYTGELFF.

The chain combines TRBV20-1 with TRBJ2-1; 8 bases are shared with TRBD2. The V and J ends lost 0 bases and 3 bases, in that order; junction bases with no gene match: 7. Germline lookup yields CDR1 DFQATT and CDR2 SNEGSKA (reference sequence). The CDR3 has 16 amino acids. The CDR3 region is CSARDGGGRNYNEQFF. The CDR3 DNA is TGCAGTGCTAGAGATGGGGGCGGGAGGAACTACAATGAGCAGTTCTTC.

This clonotype has at least ten counts. V is TRBV6-4 and J is TRBJ2-5; TRBD2 aligns across 7 bases. The CDR3 spans 13 residues. J lost 4 bases, V lost 5 bases, and 4 bases had no gene match. The V gene's germline CDR1 is MRHNA and CDR2 SNTAGT. CDR3 in amino acids: CASSRTRTETQYF. The CDR3 DNA follows: TGTGCCAGCAGTAGGACTAGGACAGAGACCCAGTACTTC.

V is TRBV7-2 and J is TRBJ2-3, with no clear D. Germline values: CDR1 SGHTA, CDR2 FQGNSA. This CDR3 region has 14 residues. V was pared by 0 bases and J by 4 bases, with 8 bases between. CDR3 protein: CASSLASRADTQYF. CDR3 nucleotide sequence: TGTGCCAGCAGCTTAGCCTCTAGGGCAGATACGCAGTATTTT.

V is TRBV7-9 and J is TRBJ1-5, with 7 nucleotides matching TRBD1. The CDR3 runs 15 residues. With 5 bases clipped from V and 3 bases from J, the junction kept 7 bases outside the gene matches. The germline V gene encodes CDR1 SEHNR and CDR2 FQNEAQ (reference sequence). This CDR3 reads CASSVGGTFNQPQHF. Here the CDR3 DNA reads TGTGCCAGCAGCGTAGGGGGCACCTTCAATCAGCCCCAGCATTTT.

This clonotype was recorded at least ten times. The chain links TRBV10-3 to TRBJ1-2; TRBD1 matches at 7 bases. The germline V gene has CDR1 ENHRY and CDR2 SYGVKD. After removal of 0 bases from V and 4 bases from J, the junction contained 8 bases not matched to a gene. The CDR3 covers 16 residues. The CDR3 region has the DNA TGTGCCATCAGTGAGTCGTACCGGGACAGCTCCTATGGCTACACCTTC. This codes for CAISESYRDSSYGYTF.

In this sample, this clonotype turned up a few times. V and J are TRBV7-7 and TRBJ2-1; possible D gene TRBD2, 7 bases. Per germline, CDR1 SSHAT and CDR2 FNYEAQ (reference sequence). The CDR3 has 12 residues. CDR3 DNA: TGTGCTAGCTCGCGGGAGAGGGGGGAGCAGTTCTTC. Its translation is CASSRERGEQFF.

The table lists this clonotype with many counts. J is TRBJ1-2 and V is TRBV15, with 7 bases aligning to TRBD1. The CDR3 is made up of 16 amino acids. CDR1 and CDR2 (germline): LNHNV, YYDKDF (reference sequence). V trimming: 1 base; J trimming: 3 bases; junction bases outside the gene matches: 8. The CDR3 reads CATSRGQGQFDYGYTF. CDR3 bases: TGTGCCACCAGCAGAGGACAGGGACAGTTTGACTATGGCTACACCTTC.

This clonotype was observed at least ten times. The chain couples TRBV7-8 to TRBJ2-5; D remains ambiguous. The V gene lost 2 bases and the J gene lost 6 bases, with 10 bases spanning the gap. CDR3 length equals 13 residues. Germline V CDR1 and CDR2: SGHVS, FQNEAQ. CDR3 DNA: TGTGCCAGCAGCTTACCGGACCCGCAGACCCAGTACTTC. This sequence encodes CASSLPDPQTQYF.

The table lists this clonotype with many counts. The rearrangement joins TRBV5-1 to TRBJ2-7; D is ambiguous. V shed 4 bases and J shed 4 bases, with 15 bases lying between them. CDR3 length equals 14 residues. From germline, CDR1 is SGHRS and CDR2 YFSETQ. The CDR3 nucleotides read TGCGCCAGCAGCAACGATCCAGCTCAATACGAGCAGTACTTC. It encodes CASSNDPAQYEQYF.

The V and J genes are TRBV6-1 and TRBJ2-7, with 9 bases aligning to TRBD2. The CDR3 consists of 15 residues. Trimming took 4 bases from V and 7 from J; bases not matched to a gene: 11. Germline loops: CDR1 MNHNS, CDR2 SASEGT. The CDR3 protein is CASSGDSGGYNEQYF. The CDR3 coding sequence is TGTGCCAGCAGTGGGGATAGCGGGGGCTACAATGAGCAGTACTTC.

This clonotype was counted between two and nine times. The genes are TRBV28 and TRBJ1-1, with D possibly TRBD1 on 6 matching bases. CDR1 is MDHEN, CDR2 SYDVKM, per germline. V dropped 6 bases and J dropped 3 bases, with 11 bases sitting between them. This CDR3 has 13 residues. The DNA for the CDR3 is TGTGCCAGCAGCCAGGGGAGGCACACTGAAGCTTTCTTT. Protein: CASSQGRHTEAFF.

In its sample, this clonotype was seen many times. For the CDR3, the DNA is TGTGCCAGCAACCGTGGAGGACAGGCCTACGAGCAGTACTTC. This codes for CASNRGGQAYEQYF. This chain connects TRBV2 to TRBJ2-7, with 7 bases fitting TRBD1. Looked up from germline, CDR1 is SNHLY and CDR2 is FYNNEI. The CDR3 is made up of 14 amino acids. The V segment lost 7 bases and the J segment 2 bases; nucleotides outside the gene matches: 8.

This clonotype was found many times. The CDR3 sequence: CASSFLAGRDSTQYF. The CDR3 coding sequence is TGTGCCAGCAGCTTCCTAGCGGGGCGTGATTCAACCCAGTACTTC. This sequence joins TRBV7-9 and TRBJ2-5; TRBD2 matches 9 bases. The CDR3 loop spans 15 amino acids. In germline, CDR1 is SEHNR, CDR2 FQNEAQ (reference sequence). V lost 3 bases, J lost 8 bases, and 10 bases stayed unmatched.

The table lists this clonotype with a few counts. The chain has TRBV3-1 and TRBJ2-1; D is undetermined. CDR3 size: 14 residues. Per germline, CDR1 LGHDT and CDR2 YNNKEL (reference sequence). V was clipped by 1 base and J by 0 bases, with 4 bases between them. The CDR3, as DNA: TGTGCCAGCAGCCAAGCGAGCTCCTACAATGAGCAGTTCTTC. It is translated as CASSQASSYNEQFF.

The chain joins TRBV6-6 to TRBJ2-7, with D tentatively TRBD1 or TRBD2 (5 bases each). Germline loops: CDR1 MNHNY, CDR2 SVGAGI (reference sequence). The CDR3 is 13 residues long. V was shortened by 5 bases and J by 7 bases, with 15 bases between the two germline ends. The CDR3 reads CASSPGAVREQYF. The CDR3 DNA reads as TGTGCCAGCAGTCCCGGGGCCGTACGGGAGCAGTACTTC.

In this sample, this clonotype turned up many times. V and J are TRBV29-1 and TRBJ2-2; 8 bases fit TRBD2. The CDR3 runs to 14 residues. CDR1 and CDR2 from the germline V gene are SQVTM and ANQGSEA. Trimming cost V 4 bases and J 7 bases; bases outside gene matches: 8. CDR3 in amino acids: CSVGAGDAGGELFF. The CDR3 coding sequence is TGCAGCGTTGGAGCGGGGGACGCCGGCGGGGAGCTGTTTTTT.